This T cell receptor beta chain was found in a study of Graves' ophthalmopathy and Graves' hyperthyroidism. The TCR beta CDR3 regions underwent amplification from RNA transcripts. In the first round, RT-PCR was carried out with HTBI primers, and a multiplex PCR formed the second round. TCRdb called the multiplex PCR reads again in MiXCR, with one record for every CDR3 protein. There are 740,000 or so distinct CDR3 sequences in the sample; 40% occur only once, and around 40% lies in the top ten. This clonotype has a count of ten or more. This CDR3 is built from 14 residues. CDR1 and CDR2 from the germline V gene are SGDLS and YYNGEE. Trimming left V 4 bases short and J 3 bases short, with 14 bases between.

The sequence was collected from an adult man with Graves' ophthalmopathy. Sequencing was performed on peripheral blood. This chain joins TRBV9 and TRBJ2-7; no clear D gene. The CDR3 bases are TGTGCCAGCAGCCCCACGGATTGGGACTACGAGCAGTACTTC. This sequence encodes CASSPTDWDYEQYF.